These 18 T cell receptor beta chains share one sample of origin, sequenced in a study of CD8+CD57+ T cells in acquired aplastic anemia. It was genomic DNA that served as the template for profiling TCR beta VDJ and CDR3. MiXCR, applied by TCRdb to the reads, yields one record per CDR3 protein. The sample records around 430,000 distinct CDR3 sequences, approximately 33% being singletons. Patients sequenced had flow cytometry evidence of CD8+CD57+ cell expansion. The sample consisted of sorted CD4+, CD8+, or CD8+CD57+ T cells (not recorded which) from PBMCs. The receptors originated from a human donor with aplastic anemia.

This clonotype was found many times. The rearrangement uses TRBV2 and TRBJ1-1; D perhaps matches TRBD1 (6 bases). Germline CDR1 is SNHLY and CDR2 is FYNNEI. The CDR3 covers 15 residues. V was pared by 6 bases and J by 0 bases, with 14 bases between. CDR3 in amino acids: CASRGARVLNTEAFF. The DNA for the CDR3 is TGTGCCAGCAGGGGGGCCAGGGTTTTGAACACTGAAGCTTTCTTT.

The chain carries TRBV7-3 and TRBJ2-7; TRBD1 matches at 8 bases. Trimming at V came to 4 bases and at J to 6 bases, leaving 8 bases not matched to a gene. Germline-derived CDR1 and CDR2 are SGHTA and FQGTGA. The CDR3 contains 14 residues. The CDR3 spells CASSSGQGDVEQYF. CDR3 nucleotide sequence: TGTGCCAGCAGCTCTGGACAGGGTGATGTCGAGCAGTACTTC. Looking up the rest from reference TRBV7-3 and TRBJ2-7 gives the full variable domain: GAGVSQTPSNKVTEKGKYVELRCDPISGHTALYWYRQSLGQGPEFLIYFQGTGAADDSGLPNDRFFAVRPEGSVSTLKIQRTERGDSAVYLCASSSGQGDVEQYFGPGTRLTVT.

The chain recombines TRBV30 with TRBJ1-2; D ambiguous. V lost 1 base, J lost 5 bases, and 11 bases lay in between. CDR3 length equals 13 residues. Looked up from germline, CDR1 is GTSNPN and CDR2 is SVGIG (reference sequence). CDR3 protein: CAWSGGPGYGYTF. The CDR3 bases are TGTGCCTGGAGTGGAGGCCCGGGATATGGCTACACCTTC.

V is TRBV2 and J is TRBJ1-1, with D uncertain. Germline CDR1 SNHLY, CDR2 FYNNEI. This CDR3 comprises 12 residues. Trimming took 4 bases from V and 6 from J, leaving 9 bases between them. CDR3 coding DNA: TGTGCCAGCAGTGGCAGTCTCCCTGAAGCTTTCTTT. Translation gives CASSGSLPEAFF.

The chain combines TRBV9 with TRBJ2-3, with TRBD2 as a possible D gene (6 bases). The CDR3 sequence is 14 residues long. From germline, CDR1 is SGDLS and CDR2 YYNGEE. Trimming shortened V by 3 bases and J by 3 bases, and 11 bases separated the two germline ends. In DNA, the CDR3 is TGTGCCAGCAGCGCGGGACTCTCGACAGATACGCAGTATTTT. Its translation is CASSAGLSTDTQYF.

This clonotype was picked up a small number of times. In DNA form, the CDR3 reads TGTGCCAGCAGTTACCCGCCGGGACAGGTGAATCAGCCCCAGCATTTT. Translated: CASSYPPGQVNQPQHF. V and J are TRBV12-3 or TRBV12-4 and TRBJ1-5; 8 bases are a match to TRBD1. The CDR3 has 16 residues. V lost 4 bases and J lost 4; bases outside the gene matches: 9.

The chain recombines TRBV29-1 with TRBJ1-1; 7 bases map to TRBD1. Germline-derived CDR1 and CDR2 are SQVTM and ANQGSEA. The length of the CDR3 is 14 residues. V lost 8 bases to trimming and J lost 1 base; unmatched junction nucleotides: 10. CDR3 amino acids: CSSPQGQTNTEAFF. CDR3 DNA: TGCAGCTCACCGCAGGGACAGACGAACACTGAAGCTTTCTTT.

The rearrangement uses TRBV20-1 and TRBJ2-7; 10 nucleotides agree with TRBD1. The J segment lost 2 bases and the V segment lost 4 bases, leaving 5 bases of the junction unmatched. This CDR3 has 14 amino acids. In germline, CDR1 is DFQATT, CDR2 SNEGSKA (reference sequence). In DNA, the CDR3 is TGCAGTGCTACCCAGGGACAGGGGACCTACGAGCAGTACTTC. This encodes CSATQGQGTYEQYF.

This clonotype appeared many times. The V call is TRBV2, the J call TRBJ1-5, with TRBD1 as a possible D gene (5 bases). Germline V lookup: CDR1 SNHLY, CDR2 FYNNEI. V dropped 4 bases and J dropped 5 bases, with 15 bases sitting between them. This CDR3 is 15 amino acids long. This chain's CDR3 is CASSGNRPSYQPQHF. The CDR3 bases are TGTGCCAGCAGTGGTAACAGGCCCTCTTATCAGCCCCAGCATTTT.

As regards this clonotype: One end of the junction varies from germline; a read error may be responsible. The chain combines TRBV7-2 with TRBJ1-2; the D is unclear. The CDR3 has 12 amino acids. Germline CDR1 and CDR2: SGHTA and FQGNSA. The CDR3 DNA follows: TGTGCCAGCGGCTTAGGCCTCTATGGCTACACCTTC. Its protein product is CASGLGLYGYTF. Looking up the rest from reference TRBV7-2 and TRBJ1-2 gives the full variable domain: GAGVSQSPSNKVTEKGKDVELRCDPISGHTALYWYRQSLGQGLEFLIYFQGNSAPDKSGLPSDRFSAERTGGSVSTLTIQRTQQEDSAVYLCASGLGLYGYTFGSGTRLTVV.

This clonotype was detected only a few times. An end of the junction does not agree with germline; a read error may underlie this. The chain links TRBV10-3 to TRBJ2-7; the D gene is possibly TRBD2 (5 bases). CDR1 is ENHRY and CDR2 is SYGVKD in the germline V gene. This CDR3 is built from 18 residues. Here the CDR3 DNA reads TGTGCCAGCAGTTTTCTCTCTAGCCAACGGGTAAGCTCCTACGAGCAGTACTTC. Translated: CASSFLSSQRVSSYEQYF.

The sample holds many counts of this clonotype. The chain couples TRBV7-2 to TRBJ2-5, with 10 positions matching TRBD2. The V gene end was trimmed by 0 bases and the J gene end by 13 bases; junction bases not matched to a gene: 8. CDR3 length: 14 amino acids. The germline CDR1 and CDR2 sequences are SGHTA and FQGNSA. CDR3 nucleotide sequence: TGTGCCAGCAGCTTAGCTCTAGCGGGAGAGGTATTGTACTTC. This codes for CASSLALAGEVLYF.

This chain joins TRBV7-3 and TRBJ2-5; D possibly corresponds to TRBD2 (6 bases). Trimming left V 5 bases short and J 1 base short, with 20 bases between. The length of the CDR3 is 17 residues. Germline CDR1 reads SGHTA; CDR2 reads FQGTGA. The CDR3 spells CASSVSTPGSGQETQYF. DNA for the CDR3: TGTGCCAGCAGCGTCTCAACTCCGGGTAGCGGCCAAGAGACCCAGTACTTC.

This clonotype was counted ten times or more. The chain has TRBV7-9 and TRBJ2-2; D is undetermined. Germline V gene data show CDR1 as SEHNR and CDR2 as FQNEAQ (reference sequence). CDR3 size: 11 residues. Trimming stripped 6 bases from V and 5 bases from J, with 4 bases between. CDR3 protein: CASSLTGELFF. In DNA form, the CDR3 reads TGTGCCAGCAGTTTAACCGGGGAGCTGTTTTTT.

The gene calls are TRBV28 and TRBJ1-5, with a weak D call TRBD1 (5 bases). This CDR3 contains 15 residues. Deletions cut 2 bases from V and 7 bases from J, with 15 bases between. Germline CDR1 is MDHEN and CDR2 is SYDVKM. The CDR3 sequence: CASSLLPWGEQPQHF. In DNA, the CDR3 is TGTGCCAGCAGTTTACTCCCCTGGGGGGAGCAGCCCCAGCATTTT.

The rearrangement uses TRBV3-1 and TRBJ1-1; D is uncertain. This CDR3 is 14 amino acids long. Germline V gene sequence: CDR1 LGHDT, CDR2 YNNKEL (reference sequence). The germline V and J ends were trimmed by 4 bases and 3 bases, with 12 bases remaining between them. The CDR3 DNA reads TGTGCCAGCAGCCCTGGGTCGTGGTACACTGAAGCTTTCTTT. Encoded protein: CASSPGSWYTEAFF.

This clonotype was seen only once. The gene calls are TRBV10-3 and TRBJ2-1; 7 bases are a match to TRBD2. Germline V CDR1 and CDR2: ENHRY, SYGVKD. The CDR3 has 13 amino acids. The V gene end was trimmed by 3 bases and the J gene end by 7 bases; junction bases not matched to a gene: 3. CDR3 residues: CAISDRTSNEQFF. CDR3 bases: TGTGCCATCAGTGATCGGACTAGTAATGAGCAGTTCTTC.

This clonotype showed up many times. This chain uses TRBV5-5 with TRBJ1-6; D gene ambiguous. CDR1 and CDR2 from the germline V gene are SGHKS and YYEKEE (reference sequence). This CDR3 region has 14 residues. With 4 bases removed from V and 8 bases from J, the gap between germline ends came to 13 bases. CDR3 region: CASSALQGHSPLHF. The CDR3 DNA reads as TGTGCCAGCAGCGCTTTACAAGGACATTCACCCCTCCACTTT.